The next 17 T cell receptor beta chains were all read from a single sample in a study of yellow fever vaccine responses in identical twins. TCRdb re-called the RT-PCR reads through MiXCR, storing one row per CDR3 protein. The table includes roughly 17,000 distinct CDR3 sequences, around three quarters detected once. The input for sequencing was T cells from blood (PBMCs), unsorted or a sorted subset (not recorded which), taken before or after yellow fever vaccination (not recorded which). The receptors derive from a woman between 18 and 29 years old who received the yellow fever vaccine.

The chain employs TRBV7-9 and TRBJ2-2, with D unclear. The ends were cut back, 1 base at V and 7 bases at J, with 7 bases in the middle. The CDR3 spans 13 residues. Germline CDR1 and CDR2: SEHNR and FQNEAQ (reference sequence). The DNA of the CDR3 is TGTGCCAGCAGCTTAGGGCCCGGCGGGGAGCTGTTTTTT. It codes for CASSLGPGGELFF. The whole variable domain, filled in from reference TRBV7-9 and TRBJ2-2, reads DTGVSQNPRHKITKRGQNVTFRCDPISEHNRLYWYRQTLGQGPEFLTYFQNEAQLEKSRLLSDRFSAERPKGSFSTLEIQRTEQGDSAMYLCASSLGPGGELFFGEGSRLTVL.

This rearrangement joins TRBV20-1 to TRBJ2-7; D may be TRBD2 (5 bases). Germline values: CDR1 DFQATT, CDR2 SNEGSKA (reference sequence). The CDR3 runs to 14 residues. Deletions cut 1 base from V and 2 bases from J, with 12 bases between. The CDR3 DNA follows: TGCAGTGCTAGAGGCGGGCGCTACACCTACGAGCAGTACTTC. Translating it yields CSARGGRYTYEQYF.

V gene TRBV2 combines with J gene TRBJ1-1, with D perhaps matching TRBD1 (6 bases). V was pared by 8 bases and J by 0 bases, with 10 bases between. This CDR3 comprises 13 residues. Germline CDR1 reads SNHLY; CDR2 reads FYNNEI. Here the CDR3 reads CASGGQLNTEAFF. In DNA, the CDR3 is TGTGCCAGCGGGGGGCAGTTGAACACTGAAGCTTTCTTT.

The chain carries TRBV11-1 and TRBJ2-5; 8 bases map to TRBD2. The CDR3 totals 15 residues. Trimming removed 2 bases from V and 2 bases from J; junction bases left unmatched: 4. Germline V gene data show CDR1 as SGHAT and CDR2 as FQDESV (reference sequence). This chain's CDR3 is CASSLLAGTQETQYF. In DNA form, the CDR3 reads TGTGCCAGCAGCTTATTAGCGGGAACTCAAGAGACCCAGTACTTC.

The J gene is TRBJ2-1, the V gene TRBV2; D remains unclear. Germline-derived CDR1 and CDR2 are SNHLY and FYNNEI. Between the trimmed V and J ends, which lost 1 base and 2 bases, there was a span of 12 bases. The CDR3 loop spans 16 amino acids. The CDR3 is CASSEGTPFAYNEQFF. In nucleotides, the CDR3 is TGTGCCAGCAGTGAAGGGACCCCCTTCGCCTACAATGAGCAGTTCTTC. Filled out from reference TRBV2 and TRBJ2-1, the complete variable domain reads EPEVTQTPSHQVTQMGQEVILRCVPISNHLYFYWYRQILGQKVEFLVSFYNNEISEKSEIFDDQFSVERPDGSNFTLKIRSTKLEDSAMYFCASSEGTPFAYNEQFFGPGTRLTVL.

The V and J genes are TRBV20-1 and TRBJ2-1, with D hard to call. Trimming removed 3 bases from V and 2 bases from J, with 14 bases in between. In germline, CDR1 is DFQATT, CDR2 SNEGSKA (reference sequence). The CDR3 extends over 15 amino acids. CDR3 DNA sequence: TGCAGTGCTAGCTCGGCAGGCCCACCCTACAATGAGCAGTTCTTC. Translating gives CSASSAGPPYNEQFF.

This chain links TRBV15 with TRBJ2-1; D is undetermined. The germline V and J ends were trimmed by 6 bases and 0 bases, with 9 bases remaining between them. There are 14 residues in the CDR3. Germline CDR1 is LNHNV and CDR2 is YYDKDF (reference sequence). The CDR3 bases are TGTGCCACCAGGGAGCACCGCTCCTACAATGAGCAGTTCTTC. Translation gives CATREHRSYNEQFF.

This sequence joins TRBV4-1 and TRBJ1-1, with D possibly matching TRBD1 (5 bases). Germline V CDR1 and CDR2: MGHRA, YSYEKL. This CDR3 comprises 16 residues. Between the trimmed V and J ends, which lost 2 bases and 6 bases, there was a span of 19 bases. The chain's CDR3 is CASSQTLPGPRAEAFF. CDR3 bases: TGCGCCAGCAGCCAAACCTTACCAGGGCCGAGAGCTGAAGCTTTCTTT.

For this clonotype: Germline is not matched at one junction end, which may reflect a read error. The chain recombines TRBV2 with TRBJ2-7; 9 nucleotides align to TRBD2. This CDR3 comprises 15 residues. Germline V gives CDR1 SNHLY, CDR2 FYNNEI. Written as DNA, the CDR3 is TGTGACAGCAGTGAAGAACTAGCGGGCTCCTACGAGCAGTACTTC. This gives the protein CDSSEELAGSYEQYF.

The rearrangement links TRBV7-9 to TRBJ1-2; D call uncertain. Per the germline V gene, CDR1 is SEHNR and CDR2 is FQNEAQ (reference sequence). CDR3 length: 12 amino acids. The V and J ends lost 1 base and 4 bases respectively, with 4 bases between them. The CDR3 DNA follows: TGTGCCAGCAGCTTAGTAGGCTATGGCTACACCTTC. This translates into CASSLVGYGYTF.

CDR3 sequence reads: CASGTDTQYF. The CDR3 region has the DNA TGCGCCAGCGGCACAGATACGCAGTATTTT. The rearrangement joins TRBV23-1 to TRBJ2-3; D gene unclear. TRBV23-1 is filed as an ORF, its function uncertain. CDR3 length: 10 residues. Trimming left V 8 bases short and J 1 base short, with 1 base between.

This sequence joins TRBV7-1 and TRBJ2-1; the D is unclear. TRBV7-1 is an ORF for which the function is uncertain. The V end lost 1 base, the J end lost 9 bases, and 7 bases lay between the germline ends. The CDR3 extends over 12 amino acids. Here the CDR3 reads CASSSELAEQFF. In DNA form, the CDR3 reads TGTGCCAGCAGCTCAGAGCTGGCTGAGCAGTTCTTC.

The CDR3 DNA is TGTGCCAGTAGTATGGGAGCGGGAGTCCTAGAGCAGTACTTC. This encodes CASSMGAGVLEQYF. The chain uses TRBV19 and TRBJ2-7; TRBD2 aligns across 8 bases. V was pared by 3 bases and J by 7 bases, with 8 bases of the junction left unmatched. CDR1 LNHDA and CDR2 SQIVND come from the germline V gene (reference sequence). The CDR3 sequence is 14 residues long.

This clonotype appeared once. This rearrangement joins TRBV9 to TRBJ2-3; TRBD1 might be the D (5 bases). Trimming pared 2 bases from V and 2 bases from J, leaving 15 bases between. The germline V gene encodes CDR1 SGDLS and CDR2 YYNGEE. The CDR3 contains 16 residues. CDR3 sequence (DNA): TGTGCCAGCAGCGTTCAGGGTGTGGTTTTCACAGATACGCAGTATTTT. It is translated as CASSVQGVVFTDTQYF.

The V gene is TRBV28, the J gene TRBJ2-5; 8 positions match TRBD1. This CDR3 comprises 15 residues. With V trimmed by 5 bases and J by 5 bases, 10 bases remained unmatched. Germline CDR1 and CDR2: MDHEN and SYDVKM. Here the CDR3 reads CASSPDRGPRETQYF. The CDR3 nucleotides are TGTGCCAGCAGTCCCGACAGGGGCCCTAGGGAGACCCAGTACTTC. Based on the CDR3 plus reference TRBV28 and TRBJ2-5, the full variable domain is DVKVTQSSRYLVKRTGEKVFLECVQDMDHENMFWYRQDPGLGLRLIYFSYDVKMKEKGDIPEGYSVSREKKERFSLILESASTNQTSMYLCASSPDRGPRETQYFGPGTRLLVL.

The chain carries TRBV11-2 and TRBJ2-1, with a weak D call TRBD2 (6 bases). The length of the CDR3 is 14 residues. V was pared by 5 bases and J by 9 bases, with 17 bases between. Germline V CDR1 and CDR2: SGHAT, FQNNGV. CDR3 nucleotide sequence: TGTGCCAGCAGCCCCCTCGGGGGAGAGGTTGAGCAGTTCTTC. Translating it yields CASSPLGGEVEQFF.

This chain joins TRBV28 and TRBJ2-2; the match to TRBD1 covers 9 bases. V was pared by 6 bases and J by 5 bases, with 10 bases of the junction left unmatched. Germline-derived CDR1 and CDR2 are MDHEN and SYDVKM. This CDR3 contains 16 residues. DNA of the CDR3: TGTGCCAGCAGCTCATGGACAGGGGCAGGGACCGGGGAGCTGTTTTTT. It translates to CASSSWTGAGTGELFF.